Each of the 31 T cell receptor beta chains below was sequenced from the same sample in a study of T-cell memory formation after mild COVID-19. In TCRdb, the 5' RACE reads were re-called with MiXCR into one record per CDR3 protein. The profile shows around 300,000 distinct CDR3 sequences, 10% to 15% of them singletons. The sample was PBMCs or a T cell subset sorted from them (not recorded which). These receptors came from a man younger than 35 who had mild COVID-19 (a few samples of this study predate the infection). Cell type and time point are not known.

The sample holds a few counts of this clonotype. The V and J genes are TRBV5-1 and TRBJ2-1, with a weak D call TRBD2 (5 bases). The CDR3 is made up of 14 amino acids. V dropped 0 bases and J dropped 7 bases, with 11 bases sitting between them. From germline, CDR1 is SGHRS and CDR2 YFSETQ. The CDR3 DNA reads TGCGCCAGCAGCTTGGGGGGAGCGTGGAATGAGCAGTTCTTC. It yields the protein CASSLGGAWNEQFF.

The V call is TRBV19, the J call TRBJ1-4; perhaps TRBD1 as D (6 bases). CDR3 length: 16 residues. CDR1 is LNHDA, CDR2 SQIVND, per germline (reference sequence). V lost 2 bases to trimming and J lost 1 base, with 11 bases between them. As DNA, the CDR3 is TGTGCCAGTAGTATAATGGGGGCGCGAACTAATGAAAAACTGTTTTTT. Translated, it gives CASSIMGARTNEKLFF.

The genes are TRBV6-4 and TRBJ2-1; 7 nucleotides match TRBD2. With 3 bases clipped from V and 6 bases from J, the junction kept 14 bases outside the gene matches. The V gene's germline CDR1 is MRHNA and CDR2 SNTAGT. This CDR3 region has 17 residues. The CDR3 region is CASSEFGRSNTFNEQFF. CDR3 in DNA: TGTGCCAGCAGTGAATTCGGGAGGTCCAACACTTTCAATGAGCAGTTCTTC.

This clonotype was seen more than once but under ten times. CDR3 sequence (DNA): TGTGCCAGCAGAGTACCGGGCGCCTACGAGCAGTACGTC. Translating it yields CASRVPGAYEQYV. The chain joins TRBV6-2 or TRBV6-3 to TRBJ2-7; D is ambiguous. The CDR3 has 13 residues. Looked up from germline, CDR1 is MNHEY and CDR2 is SVGEGT. V lost 6 bases to trimming and J lost 2 bases, with 11 bases between them.

The chain employs TRBV7-2 and TRBJ1-2, with D hard to call. The CDR3 is 15 amino acids. The V gene's germline CDR1 is SGHTA and CDR2 FQGNSA. V lost 3 bases and J lost 5, with 16 bases in between. In DNA, the CDR3 is TGTGCCAGCAGCTTTAGAGAGTTGGCGGATTATGGCTACACCTTC. It translates to CASSFRELADYGYTF. Full variable domain (missing parts from reference TRBV7-2 and TRBJ1-2): GAGVSQSPSNKVTEKGKDVELRCDPISGHTALYWYRQSLGQGLEFLIYFQGNSAPDKSGLPSDRFSAERTGGSVSTLTIQRTQQEDSAVYLCASSFRELADYGYTFGSGTRLTVV.

The chain uses TRBV20-1 and TRBJ2-7; no clear D gene. CDR1 and CDR2 from the germline V gene are DFQATT and SNEGSKA (reference sequence). The CDR3 loop spans 11 amino acids. The germline V and J ends were trimmed by 6 bases and 0 bases, with 6 bases remaining between them. CDR3 DNA: TGCAGTGCCATTAGCTCCTACGAGCAGTACGTC. Translated, it gives CSAISSYEQYV.

The chain employs TRBV7-9 and TRBJ1-1, with D perhaps TRBD1 (6 bases). In germline, CDR1 is SEHNR, CDR2 FQNEAQ (reference sequence). The V gene lost 5 bases and the J gene lost 3 bases, with 16 bases spanning the gap. This CDR3 spans 15 amino acids. Here the CDR3 reads CASSTRAGGHTEAFF. In DNA form, the CDR3 reads TGTGCCAGCAGCACCCGAGCTGGGGGGCACACTGAAGCTTTCTTT.

Regarding this clonotype: This may be a read error: a much more frequent sequence differs by one nucleotide. The V and J genes are TRBV12-3 or TRBV12-4 and TRBJ1-2; 11 bases are a match to TRBD1. The CDR3 contains 14 residues. V shed 6 bases, J shed 12 bases, and the junction held 12 bases outside the gene matches. CDR3 region: CASRQGQGARGDTF. The CDR3 bases are TGTGCCAGCAGACAAGGACAGGGGGCGCGAGGCGACACCTTC.

The sample holds a few counts of this clonotype. The genes are TRBV20-1 and TRBJ2-1; TRBD2 agrees at 10 bases. This CDR3 is 15 amino acids long. Unmatched junction bases numbered 8, after V lost 5 bases and J lost 4 bases. Germline-derived CDR1 and CDR2 are DFQATT and SNEGSKA (reference sequence). CDR3 nucleotide sequence: TGCAGTGCTCATAGCGGGGGGAAAGAGTACAATGAGCAGTTCTTC. As protein: CSAHSGGKEYNEQFF.

This clonotype occurred a few times. The chain carries TRBV29-1 and TRBJ1-2, with 10 positions matching TRBD1. This CDR3 has 12 amino acids. J gave up 4 bases and V 7 bases, and 3 bases lay outside the gene matches. Germline V gene sequence: CDR1 SQVTM, CDR2 ANQGSEA. The CDR3 protein is CSAGDRGYGYTF. In DNA, the CDR3 is TGCAGCGCAGGGGACAGGGGCTATGGCTACACCTTC.

This clonotype was recorded at least ten times. The junction shows a germline mismatch at one end, possibly a read error. V gene TRBV30 combines with J gene TRBJ2-1; D is unresolved. Germline V CDR1 and CDR2: GTSNPN, SVGIG (reference sequence). The CDR3 is 12 residues long. The CDR3 sequence: CAWSDYYSEQFF. CDR3 DNA sequence: TGTGCCTGGAGTGACTACTACAGTGAGCAGTTCTTC.

The chain uses TRBV18 and TRBJ1-3; D unclear. This CDR3 has 16 residues. Per germline, CDR1 KGHSH and CDR2 LQKENI. The V and J ends lost 1 base and 0 bases respectively, with 10 bases between them. The CDR3 loop is CASSPLGESSGNTIYF. The CDR3 nucleotides are TGTGCCAGCTCACCACTGGGTGAAAGCTCTGGAAACACCATATATTTT. The full variable domain, with the rest looked up from reference TRBV18 and TRBJ1-3, is NAGVMQNPRHLVRRRGQEARLRCSPMKGHSHVYWYRQLPEEGLKFMVYLQKENIIDESGMPKERFSAEFPKEGPSILRIQQVVRGDSAAYFCASSPLGESSGNTIYFGEGSWLTVV.

Only a few counts were recorded for this clonotype. V gene TRBV20-1 combines with J gene TRBJ1-2, with D maybe TRBD1 (6 bases). Germline lookup yields CDR1 DFQATT and CDR2 SNEGSKA (reference sequence). This CDR3 is built from 14 residues. Deletions cut 6 bases from V and 8 bases from J, with 22 bases between. The CDR3 loop is CSAQPPGQMGGYTF. CDR3 sequence (DNA): TGCAGTGCCCAACCCCCGGGACAAATGGGCGGCTACACCTTC.

The chain is built from TRBV20-1 and TRBJ2-7, with 7 bases that match TRBD1. CDR3 length equals 14 residues. V dropped 0 bases and J dropped 3; count of bases not matched to a gene: 5. Germline values: CDR1 DFQATT, CDR2 SNEGSKA (reference sequence). The CDR3 DNA follows: TGCAGTGCTAGAGATCCGGCAGGGGGCTACGAGCAGTACTTC. Translated, it gives CSARDPAGGYEQYF.

This clonotype was recorded at least ten times. The chain links TRBV5-1 to TRBJ2-3; no clear D. Deletions cut 0 bases from V and 0 bases from J, with 8 bases between. In germline, CDR1 is SGHRS, CDR2 YFSETQ. There are 15 residues in the CDR3. The CDR3 sequence: CASSLAGASTDTQYF. The CDR3 DNA reads TGCGCCAGCAGCTTGGCCGGTGCTAGCACAGATACGCAGTATTTT.

This clonotype was observed at least ten times. The chain carries TRBV29-1 and TRBJ1-1, with no clear D. CDR3 length equals 14 residues. Germline V gene lookup returns CDR1 SQVTM and CDR2 ANQGSEA. V lost 4 bases to trimming and J lost 4 bases, with 16 bases between them. CDR3 residues: CSVVPTFSFTEAFF. DNA for the CDR3: TGCAGCGTTGTCCCGACATTCAGTTTCACTGAAGCTTTCTTT.

This clonotype was seen only a few times. V gene TRBV18 combines with J gene TRBJ2-2, with a weak D call TRBD1 (5 bases). CDR1 and CDR2 (germline): KGHSH, LQKENI. This CDR3 spans 15 amino acids. V was clipped by 3 bases and J by 4 bases, with 12 bases between them. CDR3 loop: CASSPPQGFTGELFF. CDR3 sequence (DNA): TGTGCCAGCTCACCGCCTCAGGGATTCACCGGGGAGCTGTTTTTT.

V gene TRBV12-3 or TRBV12-4 combines with J gene TRBJ2-3, with TRBD2 matching 15 bases. The CDR3 is 17 amino acids. The ends lost 4 bases at V and 4 bases at J; junction bases unmatched: 6. The CDR3: CASSSGLAGGGADTQYF. As DNA, the CDR3 is TGTGCCAGCAGTTCGGGACTAGCGGGGGGTGGTGCAGATACGCAGTATTTT.

This clonotype has more than one count but fewer than ten. This sequence joins TRBV12-3 or TRBV12-4 and TRBJ1-2, with D possibly matching TRBD1 (5 bases). The length of the CDR3 is 13 residues. Trimming took off 10 bases at V and 5 bases at J, with 17 bases between the two ends. In DNA form, the CDR3 reads TGTGCCACCCCTCCCCGGGGCAAGTATGGCTACACCTTC. The encoded protein is CATPPRGKYGYTF.

The chain recombines TRBV5-1 with TRBJ2-5; D ambiguous. CDR1 SGHRS and CDR2 YFSETQ come from the germline V gene. The CDR3 contains 15 residues. V was pared by 0 bases and J by 2 bases, with 11 bases between. DNA of the CDR3: TGCGCCAGCAGCTTGGAAGGAACGAGACAAGAGACCCAGTACTTC. Amino acid sequence: CASSLEGTRQETQYF.

This clonotype showed up many times. The chain uses TRBV2 and TRBJ2-5; TRBD2 matches at 10 bases. The CDR3 is made up of 12 amino acids. J gave up 5 bases and V 8 bases, and 2 bases lay outside the gene matches. Germline V gene sequence: CDR1 SNHLY, CDR2 FYNNEI. The CDR3 protein is CASSTSGETQYF. CDR3 coding DNA: TGTGCCAGCTCGACTAGCGGGGAGACCCAGTACTTC.

The chain links TRBV7-9 to TRBJ2-3, with TRBD1 matching 8 bases. The V segment lost 4 bases and the J segment 2 bases; nucleotides outside the gene matches: 8. The CDR3 spans 16 residues. Germline loops: CDR1 SEHNR, CDR2 FQNEAQ (reference sequence). This CDR3 reads CASSSPGQGATDTQYF. As DNA, the CDR3 is TGTGCCAGCAGCTCCCCAGGGCAGGGGGCCACAGATACGCAGTATTTT. Looking up the rest from reference TRBV7-9 and TRBJ2-3 gives the full variable domain: DTGVSQNPRHKITKRGQNVTFRCDPISEHNRLYWYRQTLGQGPEFLTYFQNEAQLEKSRLLSDRFSAERPKGSFSTLEIQRTEQGDSAMYLCASSSPGQGATDTQYFGPGTRLTVL.

The chain couples TRBV25-1 to TRBJ2-6, with 8 nucleotides matching TRBD2. After removal of 3 bases from V and 0 bases from J, the junction contained 10 bases not matched to a gene. The CDR3 is 19 amino acids. Germline CDR1 reads MGHDK; CDR2 reads SYGVNS. CDR3 protein: CASSDPGGQAFSGANVLTF. CDR3 sequence (DNA): TGTGCCAGCAGTGACCCGGGAGGGCAGGCTTTCTCTGGGGCCAACGTCCTGACTTTC.

This clonotype was recorded many times. In nucleotides, the CDR3 is TGCGCCAGCAGCTTGGAACGCCGCCAGGGCGACTCCTACGAGCAGTACTTC. This sequence encodes CASSLERRQGDSYEQYF. V is TRBV5-1 and J is TRBJ2-7, with a tentative D call TRBD1 (5 bases). V dropped 0 bases and J dropped 0 bases, with 16 bases sitting between them. Germline V gene sequence: CDR1 SGHRS, CDR2 YFSETQ. This CDR3 contains 17 residues.

This clonotype was seen a handful of times. The rearrangement links TRBV12-3 or TRBV12-4 to TRBJ1-1, with D uncertain. The V gene lost 8 bases and the J gene lost 0 bases, with 10 bases spanning the gap. The CDR3 spans 13 residues. The CDR3 DNA follows: TGTGCCAGCGGGAACCGAATGAACACTGAAGCTTTCTTT. Translating gives CASGNRMNTEAFF.

V gene TRBV7-9 combines with J gene TRBJ2-2, with D unclear. The CDR3 consists of 13 residues. Trimming removed 1 base at V and 6 bases at J, with 6 bases between. Germline lookup yields CDR1 SEHNR and CDR2 FQNEAQ (reference sequence). CDR3 residues: CASSLDHPGELFF. DNA for the CDR3: TGTGCCAGCAGCTTAGACCATCCCGGGGAGCTGTTTTTT. The variable domain in full, completed from reference TRBV7-9 and TRBJ2-2, reads DTGVSQNPRHKITKRGQNVTFRCDPISEHNRLYWYRQTLGQGPEFLTYFQNEAQLEKSRLLSDRFSAERPKGSFSTLEIQRTEQGDSAMYLCASSLDHPGELFFGEGSRLTVL.

A note on this clonotype: It may be a read error: a sequence one base away is much more abundant. The gene calls are TRBV24-1 and TRBJ1-2; D is unresolved. The CDR3 length is 13 residues. Germline V gene data show CDR1 as KGHDR and CDR2 as SFDVKD. The CDR3 here is CATSETADYAYTF. CDR3 bases: TGTGCCACCAGTGAAACAGCAGACTATGCCTACACCTTC.

The chain carries TRBV6-1 and TRBJ1-1; possible D gene TRBD1, 6 bases. The germline gives CDR1 MNHNS, CDR2 SASEGT. The length of the CDR3 is 16 residues. The V and J ends lost 6 bases and 1 base respectively, with 18 bases between them. CDR3 bases: TGTGCCAGCAGCGGAGAAGACCAAGGGGGGAACACTGAAGCTTTCTTT. Amino acids: CASSGEDQGGNTEAFF.

This clonotype has more than one count but fewer than ten. The CDR3 bases are TGTGCCACCAGTGACCCTAATCAGCCCCAGCATTTT. It codes for CATSDPNQPQHF. This sequence joins TRBV24-1 and TRBJ1-5, with D unresolved. The germline CDR1 and CDR2 sequences are KGHDR and SFDVKD. V was cut by 4 bases and J by 4 bases, with 4 bases left in between. The CDR3 is made up of 12 amino acids.

This clonotype has more than one count but fewer than ten. V and J are TRBV12-3 or TRBV12-4 and TRBJ1-3; D ambiguous. The CDR3 is 15 residues long. V gave up 5 bases and J gave up 0 bases, with 11 bases separating them. CDR3 protein: CASSPQSSSGNTIYF. CDR3 bases: TGTGCCAGCAGTCCACAATCGAGCTCTGGAAACACCATATATTTT.

This chain uses TRBV18 with TRBJ2-1; D is possibly TRBD1 (5 bases). This CDR3 contains 15 residues. V lost 2 bases and J 5 bases, leaving 13 bases between the germline ends. Germline V gene lookup returns CDR1 KGHSH and CDR2 LQKENI. CDR3 DNA: TGTGCCAGCTCACCAAGCCAGGGATTGGACAATGAGCAGTTCTTC. It is translated as CASSPSQGLDNEQFF. Together with reference TRBV18 and TRBJ2-1, the CDR3 gives the full variable domain: NAGVMQNPRHLVRRRGQEARLRCSPMKGHSHVYWYRQLPEEGLKFMVYLQKENIIDESGMPKERFSAEFPKEGPSILRIQQVVRGDSAAYFCASSPSQGLDNEQFFGPGTRLTVL.